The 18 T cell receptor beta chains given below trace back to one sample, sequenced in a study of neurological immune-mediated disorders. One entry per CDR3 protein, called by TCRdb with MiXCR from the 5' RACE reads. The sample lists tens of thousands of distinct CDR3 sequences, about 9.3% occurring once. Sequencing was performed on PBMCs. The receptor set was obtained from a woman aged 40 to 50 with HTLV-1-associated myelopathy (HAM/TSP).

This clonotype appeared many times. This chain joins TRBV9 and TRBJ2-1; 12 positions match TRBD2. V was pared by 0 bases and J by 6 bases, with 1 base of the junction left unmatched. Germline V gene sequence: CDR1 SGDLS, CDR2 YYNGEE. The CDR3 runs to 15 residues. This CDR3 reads CASSVASGGANEQFF. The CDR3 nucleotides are TGTGCCAGCAGCGTAGCTAGCGGGGGGGCCAATGAGCAGTTCTTC.

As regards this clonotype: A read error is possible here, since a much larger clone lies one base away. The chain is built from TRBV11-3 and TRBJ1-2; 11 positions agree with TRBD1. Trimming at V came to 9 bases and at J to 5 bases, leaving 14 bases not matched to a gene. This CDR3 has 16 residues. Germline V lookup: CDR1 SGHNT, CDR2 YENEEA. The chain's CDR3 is CARSPQGQGASYGYTF. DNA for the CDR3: TGTGCCAGAAGCCCCCAAGGACAGGGGGCGAGTTATGGCTACACCTTC.

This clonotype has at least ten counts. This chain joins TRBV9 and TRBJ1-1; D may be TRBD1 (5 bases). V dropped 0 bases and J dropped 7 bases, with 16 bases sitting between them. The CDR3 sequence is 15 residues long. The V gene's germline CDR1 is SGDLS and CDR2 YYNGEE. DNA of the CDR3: TGTGCCAGCAGCGTAGGGGGGGTGGTGAAGGGTGAAGCTTTCTTT. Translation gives CASSVGGVVKGEAFF.

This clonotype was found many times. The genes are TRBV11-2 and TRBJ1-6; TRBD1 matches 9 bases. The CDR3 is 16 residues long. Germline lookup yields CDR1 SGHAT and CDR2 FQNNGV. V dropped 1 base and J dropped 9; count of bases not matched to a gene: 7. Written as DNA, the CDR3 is TGTGCCAGCAGCTTAGCCGCCGGGACAGGGAGTTCACCCCTCCACTTT. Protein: CASSLAAGTGSSPLHF.

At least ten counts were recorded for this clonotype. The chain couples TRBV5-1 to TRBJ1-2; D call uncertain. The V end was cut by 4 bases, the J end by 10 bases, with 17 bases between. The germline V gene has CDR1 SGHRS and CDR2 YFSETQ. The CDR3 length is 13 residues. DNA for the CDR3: TGCGCCAGCAGCAGGGAGGCGGCTGGAGTCTACACCTTC. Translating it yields CASSREAAGVYTF.

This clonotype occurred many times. The CDR3 nucleotides are TGTGCCAGCAGTTCAAGTCCTAATTCACCCCTCCACTTT. Translating it yields CASSSSPNSPLHF. The chain couples TRBV12-3 or TRBV12-4 to TRBJ1-6; D call uncertain. The CDR3 consists of 13 residues. V was pared by 4 bases and J by 6 bases, with 7 bases between.

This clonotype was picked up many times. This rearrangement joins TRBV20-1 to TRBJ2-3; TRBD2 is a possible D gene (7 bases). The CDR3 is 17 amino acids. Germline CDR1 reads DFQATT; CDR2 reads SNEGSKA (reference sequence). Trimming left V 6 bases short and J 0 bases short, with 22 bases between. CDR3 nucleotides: TGCAGTGCCGAACCCCCGATAGGGAGGGGGAGCACAGATACGCAGTATTTT. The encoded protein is CSAEPPIGRGSTDTQYF.

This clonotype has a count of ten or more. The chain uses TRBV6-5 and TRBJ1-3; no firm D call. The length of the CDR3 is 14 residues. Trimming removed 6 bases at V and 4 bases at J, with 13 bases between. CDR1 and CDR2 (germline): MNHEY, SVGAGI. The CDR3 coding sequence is TGTGCCAGCAGCCCCGGGGTGGAAGGAAACACCATATATTTT. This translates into CASSPGVEGNTIYF.

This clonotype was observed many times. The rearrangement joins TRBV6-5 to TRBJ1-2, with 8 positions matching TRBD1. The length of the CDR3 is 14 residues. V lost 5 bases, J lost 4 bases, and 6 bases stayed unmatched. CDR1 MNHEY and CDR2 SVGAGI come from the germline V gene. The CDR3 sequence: CASSKRQGIYGYTF. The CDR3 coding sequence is TGTGCCAGCAGTAAAAGACAGGGGATCTATGGCTACACCTTC.

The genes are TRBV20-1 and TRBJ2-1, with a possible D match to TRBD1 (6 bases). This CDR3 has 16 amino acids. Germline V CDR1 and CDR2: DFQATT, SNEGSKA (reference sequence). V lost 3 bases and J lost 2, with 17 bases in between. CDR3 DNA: TGCAGTGCTAGGAACACAGGGTTCGAGGCCTACAATGAGCAGTTCTTC. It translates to CSARNTGFEAYNEQFF.

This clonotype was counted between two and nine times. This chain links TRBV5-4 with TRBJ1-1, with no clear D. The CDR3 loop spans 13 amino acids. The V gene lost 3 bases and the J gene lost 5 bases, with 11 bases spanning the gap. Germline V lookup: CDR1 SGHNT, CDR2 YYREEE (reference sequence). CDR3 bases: TGTGCCAGCAGCTCTGATTTAGGAACTGAAGCTTTCTTT. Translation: CASSSDLGTEAFF.

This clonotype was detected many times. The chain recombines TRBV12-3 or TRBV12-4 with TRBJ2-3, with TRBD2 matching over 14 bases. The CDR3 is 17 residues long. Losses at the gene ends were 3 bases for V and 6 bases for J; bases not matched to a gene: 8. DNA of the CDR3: TGTGCCAGCAGTTTTGAGGGACTAGCGGGGGAGGTGGATACGCAGTATTTT. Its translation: CASSFEGLAGEVDTQYF.

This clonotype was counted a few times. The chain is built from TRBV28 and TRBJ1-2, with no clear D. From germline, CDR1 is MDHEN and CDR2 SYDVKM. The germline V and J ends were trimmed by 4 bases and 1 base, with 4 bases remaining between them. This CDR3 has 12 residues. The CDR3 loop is CASSYSNYGYTF. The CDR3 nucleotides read TGTGCCAGCAGTTACAGTAACTATGGCTACACCTTC.

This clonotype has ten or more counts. CDR3 amino acids: CASSQEIYRVYGYTF. The DNA of the CDR3 is TGTGCCAGCAGCCAAGAAATATATAGGGTCTATGGCTACACCTTC. V usage is TRBV4-2 and J usage is TRBJ1-2, with D hard to call. CDR1 and CDR2 (germline): LGHNA, YNFKEQ. Trimming shortened V by 0 bases and J by 4 bases, and 12 bases separated the two germline ends. The CDR3 contains 15 residues.

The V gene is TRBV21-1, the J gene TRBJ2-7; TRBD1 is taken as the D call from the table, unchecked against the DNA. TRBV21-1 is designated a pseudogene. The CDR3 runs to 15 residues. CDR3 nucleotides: TGTGCCAGCAGACCTGGACAGGGGGATCAGAACGAGCAGTACTTC. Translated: CASRPGQGDQNEQYF.

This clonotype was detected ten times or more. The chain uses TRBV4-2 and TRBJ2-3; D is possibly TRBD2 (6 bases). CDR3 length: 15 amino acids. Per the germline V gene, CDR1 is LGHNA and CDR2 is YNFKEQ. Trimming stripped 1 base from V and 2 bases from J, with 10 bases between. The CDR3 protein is CASSQAREATDTQYF. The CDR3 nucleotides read TGTGCCAGCAGCCAAGCAAGGGAGGCCACAGATACGCAGTATTTT.

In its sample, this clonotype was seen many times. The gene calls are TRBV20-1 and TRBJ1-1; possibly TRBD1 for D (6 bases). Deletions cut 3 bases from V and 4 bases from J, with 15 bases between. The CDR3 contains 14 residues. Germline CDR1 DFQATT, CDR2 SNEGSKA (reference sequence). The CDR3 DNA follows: TGCAGTGCTAGCCCAGGGGAGTACGGCACTGAAGCTTTCTTT. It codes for CSASPGEYGTEAFF.

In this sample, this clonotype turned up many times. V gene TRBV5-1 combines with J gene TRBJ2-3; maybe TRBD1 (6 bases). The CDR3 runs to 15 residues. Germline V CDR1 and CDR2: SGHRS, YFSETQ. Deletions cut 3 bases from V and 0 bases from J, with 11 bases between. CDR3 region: CASSSQGFSTDTQYF. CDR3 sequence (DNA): TGCGCCAGCAGCTCGCAGGGGTTTAGCACAGATACGCAGTATTTT.